Following are 12 T cell receptor beta chains from one sample sequenced in a study of Graves' ophthalmopathy and Graves' hyperthyroidism. For repertoire sequencing, the TCR beta CDR3 regions were amplified from RNA transcripts. Following a first-round RT-PCR that used HTBI primers, a second-round multiplex PCR was carried out. Via MiXCR, TCRdb re-called the multiplex PCR reads, giving one row per CDR3 protein. The data contain about 220,000 distinct CDR3 sequences, roughly 21% of them seen just once; the ten biggest clones take up roughly 40%. The specimen was peripheral blood. The receptor source for this set is a woman between 50 and 59 years old with Graves' ophthalmopathy.

This clonotype was observed many times. The rearrangement links TRBV16 to TRBJ1-5; D not resolved. The germline V and J ends were trimmed by 0 bases and 0 bases, with 3 bases remaining between them. CDR1 and CDR2 from the germline V gene are KGHSY and FQNENV. The CDR3 contains 14 residues. CDR3 in DNA: TGTGCCAGCAGCCAATCGGGTAGCAATCAGCCCCAGCATTTT. Translating gives CASSQSGSNQPQHF.

This clonotype came up many times. CDR3 DNA sequence: TGTGCCACCAGTGCAAGGGACGGGGCGCAGTACTTC. Protein sequence: CATSARDGAQYF. The V and J genes are TRBV24-1 and TRBJ2-4; perhaps D is TRBD1 or TRBD2 (5 bases each). This CDR3 has 12 amino acids. V gave up 5 bases and J gave up 13 bases, with 14 bases separating them. Germline assignment: CDR1 KGHDR and CDR2 SFDVKD.

This clonotype was seen repeatedly, ten times or more. J is TRBJ1-1 and V is TRBV5-1, with a weak D call TRBD1 (5 bases). Germline V gives CDR1 SGHRS, CDR2 YFSETQ. This CDR3 contains 14 residues. The V end lost 3 bases, the J end lost 1 base, and 10 bases lay between the germline ends. The CDR3 here is CASSSGGENTEAFF. The CDR3 bases are TGCGCCAGCAGCTCCGGAGGGGAGAACACTGAAGCTTTCTTT.

Ten or more counts support this clonotype. The chain employs TRBV12-3 or TRBV12-4 and TRBJ2-5; TRBD1 is a possible D gene (6 bases). V lost 9 bases and J 4 bases, leaving 12 bases between the germline ends. This CDR3 is 12 amino acids long. This CDR3 reads CASGGGLETQYF. As DNA, the CDR3 is TGTGCCAGTGGGGGCGGTTTAGAGACCCAGTACTTC.

At least ten counts were recorded for this clonotype. V is TRBV27 and J is TRBJ2-5; the D call may be TRBD1 or TRBD2 (5 bases each). The CDR3 runs to 13 residues. The germline V gene encodes CDR1 MNHEY and CDR2 SMNVEV (reference sequence). V was cut by 3 bases and J by 5 bases, with 10 bases left in between. CDR3 sequence: CASSFLGDETQYF. The CDR3 nucleotides read TGTGCCAGCAGTTTCTTGGGGGATGAGACCCAGTACTTC.

This clonotype was counted many times. The rearrangement links TRBV7-2 to TRBJ2-5, with no clear D. The CDR3 has 15 amino acids. Trimming shortened V by 2 bases and J by 1 base, and 11 bases separated the two germline ends. Germline V gives CDR1 SGHTA, CDR2 FQGNSA. CDR3 sequence (DNA): TGTGCCAGCAGCTTAAAGAGGTCTAGCCAAGAGACCCAGTACTTC. This gives the protein CASSLKRSSQETQYF.

The chain is built from TRBV24-1 and TRBJ2-7; 10 bases match TRBD2. CDR3 size: 14 residues. CDR1 and CDR2 from the germline V gene are KGHDR and SFDVKD. V lost 11 bases and J lost 3; bases outside the gene matches: 9. CDR3 nucleotide sequence: TGTGCCAGCAAATCTAGCGGGAGTCGCTACGAGCAGTACTTC. Its protein is CASKSSGSRYEQYF.

This clonotype was found many times. The chain is built from TRBV20-1 and TRBJ1-2; D is uncertain. CDR3 length: 16 amino acids. Germline V gene data show CDR1 as DFQATT and CDR2 as SNEGSKA (reference sequence). The V end lost 0 bases, the J end lost 7 bases, and 21 bases lay between the germline ends. The CDR3 coding sequence is TGCAGTGCTAGAGACTACGGGCAGGCAAATACGCGTGGCTACACCTTC. Amino acid sequence: CSARDYGQANTRGYTF.

The J gene is TRBJ2-7, the V gene TRBV15; 7 positions agree with TRBD1. Germline V gene lookup returns CDR1 LNHNV and CDR2 YYDKDF (reference sequence). The CDR3 runs 15 residues. Trimming removed 3 bases from V and 6 bases from J; junction bases left unmatched: 11. The CDR3 DNA follows: TGTGCCACCAGCAGTATCGAGACAGGGAAAGGCGAGCAGTACTTC. Translated, it gives CATSSIETGKGEQYF.

In its sample, this clonotype was seen many times. This chain uses TRBV19 with TRBJ2-7; the match to TRBD2 covers 9 bases. Germline V gives CDR1 LNHDA, CDR2 SQIVND (reference sequence). This CDR3 contains 15 residues. J gave up 4 bases and V 3 bases, and 7 bases lay outside the gene matches. CDR3 amino acids: CASSIISGRQYEQYF. The CDR3 DNA is TGTGCCAGTAGTATCATTAGCGGGAGACAATACGAGCAGTACTTC.

Turning to this clonotype: A much more abundant neighbour one base away suggests this may be a read error. The CDR3 does not end in the conserved phenylalanine or tryptophan, so this is likely a read error. V gene TRBV5-6 combines with J gene TRBJ2-2; TRBD2 is a possible D gene (5 bases). V was clipped by 4 bases and J by 6 bases, with 10 bases between them. The CDR3 runs 13 residues. CDR1 and CDR2 from the germline V gene are SGHDT and YYEEEE. For the CDR3, the DNA is TGTGCCAGCAGCCAACTAGAGGCCGGGGAGCTGTTTCTT. Its translation is CASSQLEAGELFL.

The chain is built from TRBV30 and TRBJ2-7; the D gene is possibly TRBD2 (5 bases). CDR3 length: 14 amino acids. The germline V gene encodes CDR1 GTSNPN and CDR2 SVGIG (reference sequence). V lost 0 bases, J lost 0 bases, and 9 bases lay in between. CDR3 amino acids: CAWSVPRGSYEQYF. CDR3 DNA: TGTGCCTGGAGTGTACCCCGGGGCTCCTACGAGCAGTACTTC.